These 9 T cell receptor beta chains share one sample of origin, sequenced in a study of T cell responses to AZD1222 COVID-19 vaccine (dated by TCRdb to about 2021). Library prep was done by the immunoSEQ multiplex PCR assay. Held by TCRdb, this immuneACCESS table contains in-frame sequences only and omits some clones. Under half of the omission traces to an unresolved V gene where checked; the cause of the rest is unknown. This sample has 150,000 to 200,000 clones in its table, and approximately 94% of those were observed once. Under 6% of the sample is held by the ten biggest clonotypes. The time point label on this specimen signifies: about 28 days (+/-7) after the second vaccine dose. This specimen consisted of peripheral blood, obtained 28 days after the second AZD1222 dose. The receptors come from an adult who received the AZD1222 COVID-19 vaccine.

The chain uses TRBV6-2 or TRBV6-3 and TRBJ2-1; D unclear. V lost 0 bases and J lost 7, with 1 base in between. Per the germline V gene, CDR1 is MNHEY and CDR2 is SVGEGT. This CDR3 region has 11 residues. CDR3 bases: TGTGCCAGCAGTTACTCTAATGAGCAGTTCTTC. Its translation is CASSYSNEQFF.

The chain has TRBV5-5 and TRBJ1-6; 9 positions agree with TRBD1. V shed 1 base and J 14 bases; nucleotides not matched to a gene: 10. Germline loops: CDR1 SGHKS, CDR2 YYEKEE (reference sequence). The length of the CDR3 is 15 residues. The CDR3 here is CASSLFRDRVLALHF. The CDR3 nucleotides read TGTGCCAGCAGCTTGTTCCGGGACAGGGTTTTGGCCCTCCACTTT.

The V call is TRBV30, the J call TRBJ2-3, with 8 bases identical to TRBD2. The V gene end was trimmed by 5 bases and the J gene end by 5 bases; junction bases not matched to a gene: 3. Per the germline V gene, CDR1 is GTSNPN and CDR2 is SVGIG (reference sequence). This CDR3 spans 12 amino acids. CDR3 loop: CAWASGQDTQYF. CDR3 DNA: TGTGCCTGGGCTAGCGGGCAAGATACGCAGTATTTT.

The V and J genes are TRBV19 and TRBJ1-1, with D possibly matching TRBD1 (6 bases). CDR3 length equals 16 residues. Trimming pared 7 bases from V and 0 bases from J, leaving 18 bases between. Germline values: CDR1 LNHDA, CDR2 SQIVND (reference sequence). CDR3 protein: CASTLRQVFMNTEAFF. The CDR3 DNA follows: TGTGCCAGTACCCTTAGACAGGTATTCATGAACACTGAAGCTTTCTTT.

The chain has TRBV3-1 (or the pseudogene TRBV3-2) and TRBJ2-4; D not resolved. V lost 1 base, J lost 0 bases, and 16 bases lay in between. CDR3 length: 18 residues. Germline V gene lookup returns CDR1 LGHDT and CDR2 YNNKEL (reference sequence). CDR3 residues: CASSQGWWQREAKNIQYF. The CDR3, as DNA: TGTGCCAGCAGCCAAGGCTGGTGGCAAAGGGAAGCCAAAAACATTCAGTACTTC.

The chain employs TRBV5-8 and TRBJ1-3; tentative D call: TRBD1 (5 bases). V was shortened by 6 bases and J by 4 bases, with 17 bases between the two germline ends. This CDR3 has 15 residues. Germline CDR1 reads SGHTS; CDR2 reads YDEGEE. For the CDR3, the DNA is TGTGCCAGCACAGTCGGGAGACAGAGGGGAAACACCATATATTTT. Protein: CASTVGRQRGNTIYF.

This clone was counted at least ten times. V is TRBV7-2 and J is TRBJ1-5, with a possible D match to TRBD1 (5 bases). The CDR3 consists of 15 residues. Between the trimmed V and J ends, which lost 3 bases and 0 bases, there was a span of 9 bases. Germline V gene data show CDR1 as SGHTA and CDR2 as FQGNSA. The CDR3 DNA reads TGTGCCAGCAGCTTCAGCGGGGCTAGCAATCAGCCCCAGCATTTT. This gives the protein CASSFSGASNQPQHF.

This rearrangement joins TRBV4-2 to TRBJ1-1; D is perhaps TRBD1 (5 bases). The germline gives CDR1 LGHNA, CDR2 YNFKEQ. CDR3 length: 17 amino acids. V lost 0 bases to trimming and J lost 3 bases, with 17 bases between them. CDR3 in amino acids: CASSQDILGGEDTEAFF. The DNA of the CDR3 is TGTGCCAGCAGCCAAGATATTTTGGGGGGAGAGGACACTGAAGCTTTCTTT.

V is TRBV18 and J is TRBJ2-1; 7 bases match TRBD2. Trimming at V came to 3 bases and at J to 9 bases, leaving 11 bases not matched to a gene. The V gene's germline CDR1 is KGHSH and CDR2 LQKENI. CDR3 length: 15 amino acids. Written as DNA, the CDR3 is TGTGCCAGCTCACCTTTGGGGGGAGGGCCCAGTGAGCAGTTCTTC. It encodes CASSPLGGGPSEQFF.